This is a list of T cell receptor beta chains from one sample in a study of low-dose radiotherapy and immunotherapy resistance in tumors. One entry per CDR3 protein results from TCRdb running MiXCR on the reads. The table records 35,000 to 45,000 distinct CDR3 sequences, 30% to 35% of them present only once. Sequenced here: PBMCs, sampled before treatment. Source of these receptors: a male donor with gallbladder cancer. Each CDR3 is given with its conserved first and last residue. The D gene is left open where the match is weak. A row's size may be missing; if present it is once, few, many or a size class.

clone size: .; D gene: .; V gene: TRBV19; J gene: TRBJ1-2; CDR3 protein: CASSIPGYGYTF; CDR3 DNA: TGTGCCAGTAGTATCCCTGGGTATGGCTACACCTTC
clone size: many; D gene: .; V gene: TRBV20-1; J gene: TRBJ1-1; CDR3 protein: CSARLTEAFF; CDR3 DNA: TGCAGTGCTAGACTCACTGAAGCTTTCTTT
clone size: .; D gene: .; V gene: TRBV7-2; J gene: TRBJ2-5; CDR3 protein: CASKPMGVGLETQYF; CDR3 DNA: TGTGCCAGCAAACCTATGGGAGTAGGGTTGGAGACCCAGTACTTC
clone size: many; D gene: .; V gene: TRBV6-2/TRBV6-3; J gene: TRBJ1-2; CDR3 protein: CASSYRVADYGYTF; CDR3 DNA: TGTGCCAGCAGTTACCGTGTGGCGGACTATGGCTACACCTTC
clone size: many; D gene: TRBD2; V gene: TRBV4-2; J gene: TRBJ2-5; CDR3 protein: CASSQDYAAGEETQYF; CDR3 DNA: TGTGCCAGCAGCCAAGATTATGCAGCGGGAGAAGAGACCCAGTACTTC
clone size: many; D gene: TRBD1; V gene: TRBV20-1; J gene: TRBJ2-1; CDR3 protein: CSAPGGQGTYNEQFF; CDR3 DNA: TGCAGTGCCCCCGGGGGACAGGGAACCTACAATGAGCAGTTCTTC
clone size: many; D gene: .; V gene: TRBV20-1; J gene: TRBJ2-5; CDR3 protein: CSAIRQDGETQYF; CDR3 DNA: TGCAGTGCTATCCGACAGGACGGAGAGACCCAGTACTTC
clone size: few; D gene: TRBD1; V gene: TRBV29-1; J gene: TRBJ2-1; CDR3 protein: CSVEGDRGNNEQFF; CDR3 DNA: TGCAGCGTTGAAGGGGACAGGGGTAACAATGAGCAGTTCTTC
clone size: many; D gene: TRBD1; V gene: TRBV12-3/TRBV12-4; J gene: TRBJ2-5; CDR3 protein: CASSFGTGNQETQYF; CDR3 DNA: TGTGCCAGCAGTTTCGGGACAGGGAACCAAGAGACCCAGTACTTC
clone size: many; D gene: TRBD2; V gene: TRBV7-6; J gene: TRBJ2-1; CDR3 protein: CASSASGRAENEQFF; CDR3 DNA: TGTGCCAGCAGCGCCAGCGGGAGGGCCGAGAATGAGCAGTTCTTC
clone size: medium-sized; D gene: TRBD1; V gene: TRBV5-4; J gene: TRBJ2-5; CDR3 protein: CASSKTTGGGETQYF; CDR3 DNA: TGTGCCAGCAGCAAGACAACAGGGGGCGGAGAGACCCAGTACTTC
clone size: many; D gene: .; V gene: TRBV30; J gene: TRBJ1-1; CDR3 protein: CAWSRSTEAFF; CDR3 DNA: TGTGCCTGGAGTAGGAGTACTGAAGCTTTCTTT
clone size: many; D gene: .; V gene: TRBV20-1; J gene: TRBJ2-7; CDR3 protein: CSAWTNYEQYF; CDR3 DNA: TGCAGTGCTTGGACAAACTACGAGCAGTACTTC
clone size: many; D gene: TRBD1; V gene: TRBV6-2/TRBV6-3; J gene: TRBJ2-1; CDR3 protein: CASSEWGQGSNEQFF; CDR3 DNA: TGTGCCAGCAGTGAATGGGGACAGGGAAGCAATGAGCAGTTCTTC
clone size: many; D gene: TRBD1; V gene: TRBV6-4; J gene: TRBJ1-1; CDR3 protein: CASRGQGIGTEAFF; CDR3 DNA: TGTGCCAGCAGAGGACAGGGGATCGGCACTGAAGCTTTCTTT
clone size: few; D gene: TRBD1; V gene: TRBV6-2/TRBV6-3; J gene: TRBJ1-6; CDR3 protein: CASSLPGQYNSPLHF; CDR3 DNA: TGTGCCAGCAGTTTGCCGGGACAGTATAATTCGCCCCTCCACTTT
clone size: many; D gene: .; V gene: TRBV29-1; J gene: TRBJ2-7; CDR3 protein: CSGGTTGEQYF; CDR3 DNA: TGCAGCGGAGGAACAACAGGGGAGCAGTACTTC
clone size: medium-sized; D gene: TRBD1; V gene: TRBV5-4; J gene: TRBJ2-1; CDR3 protein: CASSTRSGTGGNEQFF; CDR3 DNA: TGTGCCAGCAGCACCAGATCCGGGACAGGGGGGAATGAGCAGTTCTTC
clone size: .; D gene: .; V gene: TRBV6-8; J gene: TRBJ1-2; CDR3 protein: CASSPPGQRGYTF; CDR3 DNA: TGTGCCAGCAGTCCACCGGGACAACGGGGCTACACCTTC
clone size: many; D gene: .; V gene: TRBV5-4; J gene: TRBJ1-2; CDR3 protein: CASSPDSNYGYTF; CDR3 DNA: TGTGCCAGCAGCCCGGACAGCAACTATGGCTACACCTTC
clone size: many; D gene: .; V gene: TRBV3-1; J gene: TRBJ2-3; CDR3 protein: CASSQLGAGTDTQYF; CDR3 DNA: TGTGCCAGCAGCCAATTGGGTGCGGGCACAGATACGCAGTATTTT
clone size: many; D gene: .; V gene: TRBV2; J gene: TRBJ1-3; CDR3 protein: CASTLQQAFSGNTIYF; CDR3 DNA: TGTGCCAGCACCCTCCAACAGGCGTTCTCTGGAAACACCATATATTTT
clone size: many; D gene: .; V gene: TRBV10-3; J gene: TRBJ2-7; CDR3 protein: CAISESPGPSYEQYF; CDR3 DNA: TGTGCCATCAGTGAGTCCCCAGGTCCCTCCTACGAGCAGTACTTC
clone size: .; D gene: .; V gene: TRBV28; J gene: TRBJ1-3; CDR3 protein: CASTLWDGSGNTIYF; CDR3 DNA: TGTGCCAGCACCTTATGGGACGGATCTGGAAACACCATATATTTT
clone size: few; D gene: .; V gene: TRBV2; J gene: TRBJ2-7; CDR3 protein: CASKIGFATYEQYF; CDR3 DNA: TGTGCCAGCAAGATAGGGTTCGCGACCTACGAGCAGTACTTC
clone size: few; D gene: .; V gene: TRBV18; J gene: TRBJ1-2; CDR3 protein: CASSQGGESGYTF; CDR3 DNA: TGTGCCAGCTCACAGGGGGGCGAGTCGGGCTACACCTTC
clone size: many; D gene: TRBD2; V gene: TRBV3-1; J gene: TRBJ2-3; CDR3 protein: CASSWGASGGLPDTQYF; CDR3 DNA: TGTGCCAGCAGCTGGGGAGCTAGCGGGGGCCTCCCGGATACGCAGTATTTT
clone size: .; D gene: .; V gene: TRBV5-1; J gene: TRBJ2-3; CDR3 protein: CASTWGTDTQYF; CDR3 DNA: TGCGCCAGCACGTGGGGCACAGATACGCAGTATTTT
clone size: .; D gene: TRBD1; V gene: TRBV2; J gene: TRBJ2-5; CDR3 protein: CASSEGVSGGQKETQYF; CDR3 DNA: TGTGCCAGCAGTGAAGGGGTGTCAGGGGGCCAAAAAGAGACCCAGTACTTC
clone size: few; D gene: .; V gene: TRBV12-3/TRBV12-4; J gene: TRBJ2-2; CDR3 protein: CASRLDGTGELFF; CDR3 DNA: TGTGCCAGCAGACTCGACGGCACCGGGGAGCTGTTTTTT
clone size: many; D gene: .; V gene: TRBV11-2; J gene: TRBJ1-2; CDR3 protein: CASSLEVGVGGYTF; CDR3 DNA: TGTGCCAGCAGCTTAGAAGTCGGGGTTGGGGGCTACACCTTC
clone size: .; D gene: TRBD2; V gene: TRBV28; J gene: TRBJ2-1; CDR3 protein: CASSLSTSVEFF; CDR3 DNA: TGTGCCAGCAGTTTATCTACTAGCGTGGAGTTCTTC
clone size: .; D gene: .; V gene: TRBV7-2; J gene: TRBJ1-1; CDR3 protein: CASSLIWAEAFF; CDR3 DNA: TGTGCCAGCAGCTTAATCTGGGCTGAAGCTTTCTTT
clone size: .; D gene: TRBD1; V gene: TRBV27; J gene: TRBJ2-7; CDR3 protein: CASSNRGHEQYF; CDR3 DNA: TGTGCCAGCAGCAACAGGGGCCACGAGCAGTACTTC
clone size: once; D gene: .; V gene: TRBV29-1; J gene: TRBJ1-4; CDR3 protein: CSVGVEKLFF; CDR3 DNA: TGCAGCGTTGGTGTTGAAAAACTGTTTTTT
clone size: many; D gene: TRBD2; V gene: TRBV5-1; J gene: TRBJ2-1; CDR3 protein: CASSLDAGGSYNEQFF; CDR3 DNA: TGCGCCAGCAGCTTGGATGCGGGAGGGTCCTACAATGAGCAGTTCTTC
clone size: many; D gene: .; V gene: TRBV6-2/TRBV6-3; J gene: TRBJ1-2; CDR3 protein: CASSPSTANYGYTF; CDR3 DNA: TGTGCCAGCAGCCCATCGACAGCTAACTATGGCTACACCTTC
clone size: .; D gene: TRBD1; V gene: TRBV6-6; J gene: TRBJ1-2; CDR3 protein: CASSYSGQGYGYTF; CDR3 DNA: TGTGCCAGCAGTTACTCGGGACAGGGATATGGCTACACCTTC
clone size: medium-sized; D gene: .; V gene: TRBV28; J gene: TRBJ2-7; CDR3 protein: CASRAGNPSYEQYF; CDR3 DNA: TGTGCCAGCAGGGCCGGAAATCCCTCCTACGAGCAGTACTTC
clone size: .; D gene: .; V gene: TRBV5-1; J gene: TRBJ2-1; CDR3 protein: CASNGQGGYNEQFF; CDR3 DNA: TGCGCCAGCAATGGGCAGGGCGGCTACAATGAGCAGTTCTTC
clone size: .; D gene: .; V gene: TRBV29-1; J gene: TRBJ1-1; CDR3 protein: CSVAGVEAFF; CDR3 DNA: TGCAGCGTTGCAGGGGTCGAAGCTTTCTTT
clone size: many; D gene: TRBD2; V gene: TRBV25-1; J gene: TRBJ2-3; CDR3 protein: CASTGTSVLTDTQYF; CDR3 DNA: TGTGCCAGCACCGGGACTAGCGTTCTCACAGATACGCAGTATTTT
clone size: .; D gene: TRBD2; V gene: TRBV28; J gene: TRBJ2-1; CDR3 protein: CASPPGGGQSGRQYNEQFF; CDR3 DNA: TGTGCCAGCCCTCCTGGCGGGGGGCAAAGCGGGAGGCAGTACAATGAGCAGTTCTTC
clone size: many; D gene: TRBD2; V gene: TRBV7-2; J gene: TRBJ2-3; CDR3 protein: CASSSGLAGLADTQYF; CDR3 DNA: TGTGCCAGCAGCTCCGGACTAGCGGGATTGGCAGATACGCAGTATTTT
clone size: many; D gene: TRBD2; V gene: TRBV11-2; J gene: TRBJ2-7; CDR3 protein: CASRGGTSGGRNSYEQYF; CDR3 DNA: TGTGCCAGCAGGGGCGGGACTAGCGGGGGCCGTAACTCCTACGAGCAGTACTTC
clone size: many; D gene: .; V gene: TRBV28; J gene: TRBJ2-2; CDR3 protein: CASRTQTMDTGELFF; CDR3 DNA: TGTGCCAGCAGAACCCAGACGATGGATACCGGGGAGCTGTTTTTT
clone size: many; D gene: TRBD1; V gene: TRBV15; J gene: TRBJ2-4; CDR3 protein: CATGAGGIQYF; CDR3 DNA: TGTGCCACCGGGGCAGGGGGCATACAGTACTTC
clone size: .; D gene: .; V gene: TRBV10-2; J gene: TRBJ2-1; CDR3 protein: CASLLLSSGNEQFF; CDR3 DNA: TGCGCCAGCCTGCTACTAAGTTCGGGCAATGAGCAGTTCTTC
clone size: .; D gene: .; V gene: TRBV6-5; J gene: TRBJ2-1; CDR3 protein: CASSELTSSYNEQFF; CDR3 DNA: TGTGCCAGCAGTGAACTAACCTCTTCCTACAATGAGCAGTTCTTC